This T cell receptor beta chain was captured by sequencing in a study of blood T cells in healthy people across ages. A few counts support this clonotype. Its target is not known. At least 5.5 micrograms of total RNA were extracted per sample. Through a sample-barcoded 5' primer and a J-beta primer mix, a second PCR was run for about 6 to 11 cycles. TCRdb re-called the 5' RACE reads with MiXCR, one entry per CDR3 protein. The sample carries fewer than 2,000,000 distinct CDR3 sequences, about 32% recorded once. This CDR3 comprises 16 residues. Germline loops: CDR1 KGHSH, CDR2 LQKENI. V lost 2 bases, J lost 3 bases, and 14 bases lay in between. Study-level findings and limits: Aged donors had fewer naive CD4+ cells and lower diversity than long-lived donors.

The source material was blood. The chain joins TRBV18 to TRBJ2-1, with D maybe TRBD2 (5 bases). The TCR originated in a woman aged 25 to 45 in good health. The CDR3 DNA sequence: TGTGCCAGCTCACCATATTCCGAGGCGGGCTACAATGAGCAGTTCTTC. It is translated as CASSPYSEAGYNEQFF.